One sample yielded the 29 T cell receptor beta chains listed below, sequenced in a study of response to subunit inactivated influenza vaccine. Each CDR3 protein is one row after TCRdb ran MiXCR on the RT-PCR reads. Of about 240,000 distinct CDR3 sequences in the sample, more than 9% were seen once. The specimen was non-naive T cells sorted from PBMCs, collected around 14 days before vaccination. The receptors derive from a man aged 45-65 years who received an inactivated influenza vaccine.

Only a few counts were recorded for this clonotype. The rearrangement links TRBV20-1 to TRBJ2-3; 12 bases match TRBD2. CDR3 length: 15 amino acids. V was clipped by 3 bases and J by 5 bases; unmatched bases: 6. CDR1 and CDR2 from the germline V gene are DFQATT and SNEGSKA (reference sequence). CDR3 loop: CSASGLAGGKDTQYF. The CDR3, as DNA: TGCAGTGCTAGTGGGCTAGCGGGAGGGAAAGATACGCAGTATTTT.

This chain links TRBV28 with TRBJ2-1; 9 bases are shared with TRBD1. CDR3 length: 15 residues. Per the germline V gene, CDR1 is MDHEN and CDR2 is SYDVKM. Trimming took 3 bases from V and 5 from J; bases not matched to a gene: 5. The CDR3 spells CASSLIDRGNNEQFF. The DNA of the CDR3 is TGTGCCAGCAGTTTGATAGACAGGGGGAACAATGAGCAGTTCTTC.

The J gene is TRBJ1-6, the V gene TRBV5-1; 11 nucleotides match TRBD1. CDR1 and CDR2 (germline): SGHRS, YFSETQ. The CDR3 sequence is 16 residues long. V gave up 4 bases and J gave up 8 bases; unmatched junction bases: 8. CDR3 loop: CASSTGTGGHYSPLHF. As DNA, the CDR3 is TGCGCCAGCAGCACCGGGACAGGGGGACATTATTCACCCCTCCACTTT.

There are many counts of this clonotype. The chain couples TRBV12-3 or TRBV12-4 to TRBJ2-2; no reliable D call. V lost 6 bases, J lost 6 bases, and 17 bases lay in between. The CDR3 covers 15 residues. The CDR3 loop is CASSSAAPGPGELFF. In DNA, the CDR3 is TGTGCCAGCAGCTCCGCGGCCCCGGGTCCCGGGGAGCTGTTTTTT.

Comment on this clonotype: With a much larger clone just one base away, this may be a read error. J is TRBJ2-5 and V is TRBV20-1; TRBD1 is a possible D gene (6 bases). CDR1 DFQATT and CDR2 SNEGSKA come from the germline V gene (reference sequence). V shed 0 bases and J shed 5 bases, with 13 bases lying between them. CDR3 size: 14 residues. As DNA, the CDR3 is TGCAGTGCTAGAGAATGGGGGACACGGGAGACCCAGTACTTC. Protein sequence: CSAREWGTRETQYF.

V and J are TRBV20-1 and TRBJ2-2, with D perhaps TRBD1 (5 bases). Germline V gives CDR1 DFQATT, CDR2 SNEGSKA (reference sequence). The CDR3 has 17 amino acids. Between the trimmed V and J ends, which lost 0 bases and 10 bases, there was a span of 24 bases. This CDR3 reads CSARDDLLIGARSELFF. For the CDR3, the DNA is TGCAGTGCTAGAGACGACCTCCTTATAGGGGCTCGGTCGGAGCTGTTTTTT.

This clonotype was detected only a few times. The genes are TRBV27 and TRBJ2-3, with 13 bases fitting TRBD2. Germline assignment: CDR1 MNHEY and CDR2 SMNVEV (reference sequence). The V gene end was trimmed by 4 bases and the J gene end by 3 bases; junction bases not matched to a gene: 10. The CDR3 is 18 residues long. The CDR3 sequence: CASSSIPGLAGFTDTQYF. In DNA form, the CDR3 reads TGTGCCAGCAGTTCGATCCCGGGACTAGCGGGGTTTACAGATACGCAGTATTTT.

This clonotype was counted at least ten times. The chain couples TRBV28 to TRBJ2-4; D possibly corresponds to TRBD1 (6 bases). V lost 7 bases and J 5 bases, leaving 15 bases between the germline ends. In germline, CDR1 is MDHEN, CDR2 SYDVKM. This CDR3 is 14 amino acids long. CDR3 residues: CASTRSGAENIQYF. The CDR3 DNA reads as TGTGCCAGCACCCGTTCAGGGGCGGAAAACATTCAGTACTTC.

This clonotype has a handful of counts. The CDR3 protein is CASSLGGRARNQPQHF. CDR3 DNA: TGTGCCAGCAGTTTAGGGGGGAGGGCGAGGAATCAGCCCCAGCATTTT. The chain links TRBV12-3 or TRBV12-4 to TRBJ1-5; D is possibly TRBD1 (5 bases). This CDR3 contains 16 residues. Between the trimmed V and J ends, which lost 1 base and 4 bases, there was a span of 14 bases.

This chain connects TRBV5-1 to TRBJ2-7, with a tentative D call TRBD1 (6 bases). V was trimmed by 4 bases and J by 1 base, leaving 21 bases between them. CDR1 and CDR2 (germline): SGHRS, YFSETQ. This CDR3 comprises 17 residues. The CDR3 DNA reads TGCGCCAGCAGCCCACACTCCTGGGGGCTTGGGTCCTACGAGCAGTACTTC. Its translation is CASSPHSWGLGSYEQYF.

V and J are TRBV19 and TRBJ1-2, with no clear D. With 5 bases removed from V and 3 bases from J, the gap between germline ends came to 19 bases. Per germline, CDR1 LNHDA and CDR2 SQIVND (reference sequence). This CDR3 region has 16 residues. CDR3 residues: CASSGRAPGRHYGYTF. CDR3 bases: TGTGCCAGTAGTGGACGGGCCCCGGGGAGGCACTATGGCTACACCTTC.

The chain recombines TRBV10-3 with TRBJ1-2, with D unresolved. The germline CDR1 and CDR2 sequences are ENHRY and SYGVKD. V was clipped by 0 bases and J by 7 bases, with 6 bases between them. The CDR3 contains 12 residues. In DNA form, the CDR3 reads TGTGCCATCAGTGAGTCTGCAGTTGGCTACACCTTC. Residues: CAISESAVGYTF.

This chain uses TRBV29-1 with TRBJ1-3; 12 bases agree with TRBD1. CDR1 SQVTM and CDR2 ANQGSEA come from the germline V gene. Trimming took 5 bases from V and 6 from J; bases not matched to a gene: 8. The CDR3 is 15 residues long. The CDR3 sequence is CSVLLGDRGPNTIYF. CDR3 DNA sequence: TGCAGCGTTCTCCTGGGGGACAGGGGGCCAAACACCATATATTTT.

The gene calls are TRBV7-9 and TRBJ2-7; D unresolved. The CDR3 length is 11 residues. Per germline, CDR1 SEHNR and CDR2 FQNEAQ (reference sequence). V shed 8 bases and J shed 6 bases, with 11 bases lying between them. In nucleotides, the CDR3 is TGTGCCAGCGCCCGGAGTTCCGAGCAGTACTTC. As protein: CASARSSEQYF. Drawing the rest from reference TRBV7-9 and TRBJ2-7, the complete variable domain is DTGVSQNPRHKITKRGQNVTFRCDPISEHNRLYWYRQTLGQGPEFLTYFQNEAQLEKSRLLSDRFSAERPKGSFSTLEIQRTEQGDSAMYLCASARSSEQYFGPGTRLTVT.

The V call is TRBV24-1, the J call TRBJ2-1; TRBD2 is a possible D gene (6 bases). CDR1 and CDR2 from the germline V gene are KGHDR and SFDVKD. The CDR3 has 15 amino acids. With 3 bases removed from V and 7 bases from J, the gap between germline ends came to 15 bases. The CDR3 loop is CATSDRRGRVNEQFF. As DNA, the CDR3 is TGTGCCACCAGTGATAGGAGGGGCAGGGTGAATGAGCAGTTCTTC.

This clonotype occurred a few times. This CDR3 reads CASRLLSGEAYEQYF. Here the CDR3 DNA reads TGTGCCAGCCGTTTACTCAGCGGGGAGGCCTACGAGCAGTACTTC. The chain employs TRBV7-2 and TRBJ2-7; 7 bases match TRBD2. The V gene's germline CDR1 is SGHTA and CDR2 FQGNSA. V dropped 8 bases and J dropped 2; count of bases not matched to a gene: 12. This CDR3 region has 15 residues.

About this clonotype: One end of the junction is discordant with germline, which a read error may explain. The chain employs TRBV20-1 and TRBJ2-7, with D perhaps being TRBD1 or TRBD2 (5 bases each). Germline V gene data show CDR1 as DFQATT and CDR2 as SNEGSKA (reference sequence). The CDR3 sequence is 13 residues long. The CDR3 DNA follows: TGCAGTGCTGGAGATGGGGGTAGGGACGAGCAGTACTTC. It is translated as CSAGDGGRDEQYF.

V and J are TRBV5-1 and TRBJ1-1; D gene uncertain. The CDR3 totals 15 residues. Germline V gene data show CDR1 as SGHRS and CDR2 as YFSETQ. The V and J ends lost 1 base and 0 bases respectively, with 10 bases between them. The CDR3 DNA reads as TGCGCCAGCAGCTTGTTCGAAGGCATGAACACTGAAGCTTTCTTT. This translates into CASSLFEGMNTEAFF.

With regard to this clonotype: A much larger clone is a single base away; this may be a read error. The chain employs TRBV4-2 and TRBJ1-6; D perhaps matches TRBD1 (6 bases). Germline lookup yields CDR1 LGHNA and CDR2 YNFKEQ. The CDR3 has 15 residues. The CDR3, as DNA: TGTGCCAGCAGCCAAGAACCCAGGGGTAATTCACCCCTCTACTTT. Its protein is CASSQEPRGNSPLYF.

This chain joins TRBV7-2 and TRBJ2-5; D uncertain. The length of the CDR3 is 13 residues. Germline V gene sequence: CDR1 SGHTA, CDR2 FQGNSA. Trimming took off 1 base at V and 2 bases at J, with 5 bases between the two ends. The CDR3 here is CASSLGWQETQYF. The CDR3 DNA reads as TGTGCCAGCAGCTTAGGCTGGCAAGAGACCCAGTACTTC.

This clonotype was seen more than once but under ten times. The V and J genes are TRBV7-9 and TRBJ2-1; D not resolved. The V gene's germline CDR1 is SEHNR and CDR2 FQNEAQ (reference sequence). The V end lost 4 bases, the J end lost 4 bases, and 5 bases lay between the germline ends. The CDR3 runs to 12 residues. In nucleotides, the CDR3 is TGTGCCAGCAGCTCGGTGTACAATGAGCAGTTCTTC. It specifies CASSSVYNEQFF. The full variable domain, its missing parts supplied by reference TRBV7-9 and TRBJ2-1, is DTGVSQNPRHKITKRGQNVTFRCDPISEHNRLYWYRQTLGQGPEFLTYFQNEAQLEKSRLLSDRFSAERPKGSFSTLEIQRTEQGDSAMYLCASSSVYNEQFFGPGTRLTVL.

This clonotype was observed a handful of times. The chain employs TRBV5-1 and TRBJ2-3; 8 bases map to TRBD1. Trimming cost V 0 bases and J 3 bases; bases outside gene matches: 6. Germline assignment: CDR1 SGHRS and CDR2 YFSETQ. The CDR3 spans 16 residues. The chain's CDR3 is CASSLGQGATTDTQYF. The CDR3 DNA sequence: TGCGCCAGCAGCTTGGGTCAGGGGGCTACAACAGATACGCAGTATTTT.

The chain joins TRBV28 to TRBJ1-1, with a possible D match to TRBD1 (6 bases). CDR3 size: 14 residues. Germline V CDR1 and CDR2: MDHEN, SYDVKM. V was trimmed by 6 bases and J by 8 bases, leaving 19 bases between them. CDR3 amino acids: CASRQGQLFVEAFF. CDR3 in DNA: TGTGCCAGCAGACAAGGACAGCTCTTCGTCGAAGCTTTCTTT. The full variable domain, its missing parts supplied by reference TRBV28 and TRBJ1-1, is DVKVTQSSRYLVKRTGEKVFLECVQDMDHENMFWYRQDPGLGLRLIYFSYDVKMKEKGDIPEGYSVSREKKERFSLILESASTNQTSMYLCASRQGQLFVEAFFGQGTRLTVV.

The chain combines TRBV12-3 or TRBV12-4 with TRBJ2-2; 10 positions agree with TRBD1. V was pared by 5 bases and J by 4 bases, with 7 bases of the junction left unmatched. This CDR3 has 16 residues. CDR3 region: CASSPRTGGATGELFF. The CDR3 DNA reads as TGTGCCAGCAGTCCGCGGACAGGGGGGGCCACCGGGGAGCTGTTTTTT.

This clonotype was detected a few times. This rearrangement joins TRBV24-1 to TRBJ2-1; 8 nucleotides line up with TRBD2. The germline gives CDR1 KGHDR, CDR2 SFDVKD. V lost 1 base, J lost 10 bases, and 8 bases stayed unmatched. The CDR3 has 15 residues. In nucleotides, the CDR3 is TGTGCCACCAGTGATTTTGGCGGGGGGCGACCAGAGCAGTTCTTC. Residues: CATSDFGGGRPEQFF.

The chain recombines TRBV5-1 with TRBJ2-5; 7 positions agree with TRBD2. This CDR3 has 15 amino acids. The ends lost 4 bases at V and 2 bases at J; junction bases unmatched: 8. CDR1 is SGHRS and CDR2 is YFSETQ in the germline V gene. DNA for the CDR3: TGCGCCAGCAGCGCTGCTAGCGGATTGCAAGAGACCCAGTACTTC. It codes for CASSAASGLQETQYF.

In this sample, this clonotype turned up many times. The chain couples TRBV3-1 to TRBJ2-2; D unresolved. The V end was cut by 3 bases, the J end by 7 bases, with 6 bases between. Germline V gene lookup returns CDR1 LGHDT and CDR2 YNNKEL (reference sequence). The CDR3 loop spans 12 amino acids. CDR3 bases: TGTGCCAGCAGCCAGCCAAACGGGGAGCTGTTTTTT. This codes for CASSQPNGELFF.

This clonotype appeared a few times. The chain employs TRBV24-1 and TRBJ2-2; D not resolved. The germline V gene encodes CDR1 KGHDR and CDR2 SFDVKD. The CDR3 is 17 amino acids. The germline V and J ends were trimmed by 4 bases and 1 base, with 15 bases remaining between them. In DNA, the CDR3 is TGTGCCACCAGTGACGCCCCAGGACCGGAGAACACCGGGGAGCTGTTTTTT. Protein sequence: CATSDAPGPENTGELFF.

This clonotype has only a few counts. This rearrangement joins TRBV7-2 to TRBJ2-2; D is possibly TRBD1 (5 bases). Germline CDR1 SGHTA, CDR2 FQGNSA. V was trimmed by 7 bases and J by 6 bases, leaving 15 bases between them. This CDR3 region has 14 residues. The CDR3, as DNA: TGTGCCAGCACCGCAGGGTGGGTGGCCGGGGAGCTGTTTTTT. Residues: CASTAGWVAGELFF.